This T cell receptor beta chain is from a study of CD8 T cells in Susac syndrome. An input of about 0.5 to 1 ug of RNA was subjected to reverse transcription using random hexamers. Amplification of TCR beta CDR3 across 54 Vbeta and 13 Jbeta was performed with immunoSEQ multiplex PCR. MiXCR was run by TCRdb on the immunoSEQ multiplex PCR reads, yielding one entry per CDR3 protein. The sample carries 150,000 or so distinct CDR3 sequences, about 95% recorded once. Sequencing of TCR beta drew on CD8+ and CD4+ T cells from blood. The source material was CD8+ T cells from PBMCs. This TCR was recovered from a human donor with multiple sclerosis.

CDR3 DNA sequence: TGTGCCAGCAGGGGATACACAGATACGCAGTATTTT. The encoded protein is CASRGYTDTQYF. The chain has TRBV2 and TRBJ2-3; no clear D. The CDR3 is 12 residues long. From germline, CDR1 is SNHLY and CDR2 FYNNEI. V lost 6 bases, J lost 2 bases, and 6 bases lay in between.